Below, 13 T cell receptor beta chains from the same sample are listed, as sequenced in a study of T cells in Graves' hyperthyroidism and ophthalmopathy. What was amplified from RNA transcripts were TCR beta CDR3 regions. With the HTBI primer set, the TCR CDR3 went through a first round of RT-PCR. TCRdb re-analysed the multiplex PCR reads in MiXCR, keeping a single row per CDR3 protein. Found here are approximately 620,000 distinct CDR3 sequences, 11% to 15% of them singletons; the top ten hold 5.8%. The sequencing sample was made of blood. These receptors were taken from a woman in her 30s with Graves' hyperthyroidism that later progressed to Graves' ophthalmopathy.

This clonotype was observed many times. The rearrangement links TRBV20-1 to TRBJ2-1; D gene unclear. V gave up 3 bases and J gave up 9 bases, with 12 bases separating them. This CDR3 is built from 12 residues. The germline V gene encodes CDR1 DFQATT and CDR2 SNEGSKA (reference sequence). CDR3 sequence (DNA): TGCAGTGCTAGTTCGTCTATTTCTGAGCAGTTCTTC. Translation: CSASSSISEQFF.

This clonotype was counted ten times or more. The V call is TRBV24-1, the J call TRBJ1-1; D remains ambiguous. Trimming removed 4 bases from V and 7 bases from J, with 12 bases in between. Germline V gives CDR1 KGHDR, CDR2 SFDVKD. This CDR3 is built from 13 residues. In DNA, the CDR3 is TGTGCCACCAGTGACCCCATCGCAGGTGAAGCTTTCTTT. Protein: CATSDPIAGEAFF.

The chain combines TRBV19 with TRBJ2-7; 7 nucleotides match TRBD1. Germline values: CDR1 LNHDA, CDR2 SQIVND (reference sequence). This CDR3 region has 16 residues. Germline trimming cut 0 bases from V and 4 bases from J; bases unmatched to any gene: 9. CDR3 nucleotides: TGTGCCAGTAGTATAGATTACGGGACAGAGCAGTACGAGCAGTACTTC. Its protein is CASSIDYGTEQYEQYF.

This clonotype occurred many times. V and J are TRBV18 and TRBJ1-3; D is undetermined. The CDR3 loop spans 15 amino acids. Per germline, CDR1 KGHSH and CDR2 LQKENI. V lost 0 bases to trimming and J lost 2 bases, with 8 bases between them. The CDR3 coding sequence is TGTGCCAGCTCACCACCAAGTATCGCTGGAAACACCATATATTTT. Protein: CASSPPSIAGNTIYF.

This clonotype was found a few times. The V gene is TRBV5-5, the J gene TRBJ1-3; D remains ambiguous. This CDR3 is built from 18 residues. V was pared by 1 base and J by 0 bases, with 17 bases between. Germline CDR1 and CDR2: SGHKS and YYEKEE (reference sequence). The CDR3 nucleotides read TGTGCCAGCAGCTTGTCGCCGTCGGGCAGCTCCTCTGGAAACACCATATATTTT. Its translation is CASSLSPSGSSSGNTIYF.

Many counts were recorded for this clonotype. The chain couples TRBV28 to TRBJ2-4; no definite D call. V was shortened by 2 bases and J by 1 base, with 0 bases between the two germline ends. CDR1 is MDHEN and CDR2 is SYDVKM in the germline V gene. The CDR3 is 12 amino acids. The CDR3: CASSLAKNIQYF. The CDR3 nucleotides read TGTGCCAGCAGTTTAGCCAAAAACATTCAGTACTTC.

The chain couples TRBV19 to TRBJ2-2, with TRBD2 matching over 10 bases. CDR3 length equals 15 residues. CDR1 and CDR2 (germline): LNHDA, SQIVND (reference sequence). V dropped 0 bases and J dropped 5; count of bases not matched to a gene: 0. CDR3 coding DNA: TGTGCCAGTAGTATAGAGGGACTAGCGACCGGGGAGCTGTTTTTT. This sequence encodes CASSIEGLATGELFF.

There are many counts of this clonotype. The chain joins TRBV5-1 to TRBJ2-3, with TRBD2 matching over 8 bases. V was clipped by 5 bases and J by 5 bases; unmatched bases: 7. The CDR3 consists of 14 residues. CDR1 is SGHRS and CDR2 is YFSETQ in the germline V gene. The CDR3 sequence is CASSLGRAEDTQYF. Here the CDR3 DNA reads TGCGCCAGCAGTCTCGGGAGGGCCGAAGATACGCAGTATTTT.

This clonotype was counted at least ten times. V usage is TRBV7-9 and J usage is TRBJ1-1; 7 nucleotides align to TRBD1. Germline V gives CDR1 SEHNR, CDR2 FQNEAQ (reference sequence). This CDR3 region has 15 residues. J gave up 4 bases and V 5 bases, and 10 bases lay outside the gene matches. The CDR3 region has the DNA TGTGCCAGCAGCCTTCGACAGGGAGTAGGCACTGAAGCTTTCTTT. Amino acids: CASSLRQGVGTEAFF.

This clonotype occurred a few times. The rearrangement uses TRBV19 and TRBJ2-7, with TRBD2 matching 11 bases. CDR1 LNHDA and CDR2 SQIVND come from the germline V gene (reference sequence). The CDR3 has 15 residues. The junction had 6 bases not matched to a gene; V was cut back by 3 bases and J by 5 bases. The CDR3: CASSMQLAGGNEQYF. The CDR3 DNA reads as TGTGCCAGTAGTATGCAGCTAGCGGGAGGAAACGAGCAGTACTTC.

The chain carries TRBV7-9 and TRBJ2-3; 15 bases map to TRBD2. The CDR3 has 16 amino acids. Germline V gene lookup returns CDR1 SEHNR and CDR2 FQNEAQ (reference sequence). J was trimmed by 4 bases and V by 5 bases; bases with no gene match: 4. CDR3 loop: CASSKGLAGGADTQYF. CDR3 coding DNA: TGTGCCAGCAGCAAGGGACTAGCGGGGGGCGCAGATACGCAGTATTTT.

This clonotype has a count of ten or more. The chain has TRBV27 and TRBJ2-3; possibly TRBD2 for D (6 bases). The CDR3 loop spans 10 amino acids. CDR1 and CDR2 (germline): MNHEY, SMNVEV (reference sequence). V lost 8 bases and J 6 bases, leaving 6 bases between the germline ends. CDR3 in amino acids: CASAGDTQYF. CDR3 bases: TGTGCCAGCGCGGGGGATACGCAGTATTTT.

This clonotype showed up many times. This chain connects TRBV28 to TRBJ1-1; D remains unclear. V was trimmed by 7 bases and J by 6 bases, leaving 12 bases between them. This CDR3 has 12 amino acids. Germline V CDR1 and CDR2: MDHEN, SYDVKM. The CDR3 here is CASTPIGAEAFF. The CDR3 DNA sequence: TGTGCCAGCACCCCCATAGGAGCTGAAGCTTTCTTT.